This TCR beta chain was identified during a study of Ad26.COV2.S vaccination and SARS-CoV-2 variants (TCRdb year 2021). Study-wide context: TCRbeta repertoire sequencing served as the tool for gauging how specific and how broad the SARS-CoV-2-reactive T cell receptors were following Ad26.COV2.S vaccination. The TCR-sequenced set comprised around 30 samples: about 19 Ad26.COV2.S vaccine recipients, 5 placebo recipients and 8 SARS-CoV-2 convalescent individuals. Points the paper makes about the study in general: After vaccination, spike-specific CD8+ and CD4+ T cell responses were reported to show substantial breadth. Compared with placebo recipients, Ad26.COV2.S recipients showed higher spike-specific TCR breadth (P = 0.0014). Vaccine and placebo recipients had similar non-spike TCR breadth, a finding consistent with the vaccine containing only spike. According to the authors, total T cell responses may have been underestimated by the TCR breadth and depth analyses.

TCRbeta CDR3 regions were sequenced with the immunoSEQ Assay. After extraction, genomic DNA underwent amplification by bias-controlled multiplex PCR, followed by high-throughput sequencing. From the authors' description of their analysis: Collapsing and filtering of sequences were performed to quantify the absolute abundance of each unique TCRbeta CDR3 region. T cell fraction was estimated by normalization of TCRbeta template counts to usable DNA, with usable DNA being measured through amplification of reference genes present in all nucleated cells. Repertoire TCRs were annotated as SARS-CoV-2-specific when V gene, CDR3 amino acid sequence and J gene were exactly matched to a known reactive TCR set. The reference SARS-CoV-2 TCR set was derived from MIRA and filtered for enrichment in COVID-19-positive ImmuneCODE repertoires, a step that removed public or cross-reactive TCRs. Drawing on the MIRA antigens, annotated TCRs were analysed further at the level of specific ORF or position within ORF. Breadth was defined as annotated unique rearrangements over total unique productive rearrangements; depth was the summed frequency of those rearrangements. Group comparisons of TCR breadth used two-sided Wilcoxon rank-sum tests. As stored in TCRdb, this immuneACCESS dataset retains in-frame rearrangements with V and J assigned. A fraction of the clones does not appear; measured against another copy, unresolved V genes explain less than half of the discrepancy, and the remainder lacks a known reason. V, J and clone size reflect that table, while D and trimming were determined from the DNA. Across this sample there are about 350,000 clones, with about 91% seen only once. The ten largest account for 3% to 4% of the sample.

As concerns this clone: The antigen this receptor binds is unknown. No much larger clonotype is one base removed from it; base qualities were not supplied.

Its CDR3 holds 15 amino acids, cysteine through phenylalanine. Just CDR3 DNA is preserved here, 45 bases in frame from base 1. V loses 2 bases of germline sequence and J loses 3 bases, and the interval between the two ends is 11 bases. CDR1 and CDR2 (SGHRS, YFSETQ) derive from the germline V gene. Taken with the paper, the label for time point translates to: individuals recovered from natural SARS-CoV-2 infection. The receptor comes from a human donor who had recovered from COVID-19. Material: peripheral blood, obtained after recovery from COVID-19. The V and J genes are TRBV5-1 and TRBJ1-4; tentative D gene TRBD1, with 6 bases matching. The nucleotides are TGCGCCAGCAGCTTCGACAGGTACTCTAATGAAAAACTGTTTTTT. This sequence encodes CASSFDRYSNEKLFF.